The clone carrying this T cell receptor beta chain has just one count. Its antigen is still unknown. Assay used: immunoSEQ multiplex PCR; TCRdb lists only in-frame clones, some missing. This table has about 2.4 million clones, under 95% appearing once. This sample was taken from a study of shared clonotypes between healthy human individuals. General study results and limits: Among non-shared clonotypes, generation probabilities were lower than among those shared by all four donors.

The ends were cut back, 3 bases at V and 0 bases at J, with 16 bases in the middle. The CDR3 covers 16 residues. Germline CDR1 SGHNT, CDR2 YYREEE (reference sequence). Adults of Caucasian background living in Nashville, Tennessee made up all donors. V gene TRBV5-4 combines with J gene TRBJ2-7; D could derive from TRBD1 or TRBD2 (5 bases each). The TCR comes from a man between 18 and 35 years old in good health. Some clones in this sample may be carry-over from other donors' samples. Material for sequencing was naive CD4+ T cells from PBMCs. The subset is: CD45RA+ positively selected. CDR3 sequence (DNA): TGTGCCAGCAGCTCGCCAACGGGGACGGGCTCCTACGAGCAGTACTTC. Translation: CASSSPTGTGSYEQYF.